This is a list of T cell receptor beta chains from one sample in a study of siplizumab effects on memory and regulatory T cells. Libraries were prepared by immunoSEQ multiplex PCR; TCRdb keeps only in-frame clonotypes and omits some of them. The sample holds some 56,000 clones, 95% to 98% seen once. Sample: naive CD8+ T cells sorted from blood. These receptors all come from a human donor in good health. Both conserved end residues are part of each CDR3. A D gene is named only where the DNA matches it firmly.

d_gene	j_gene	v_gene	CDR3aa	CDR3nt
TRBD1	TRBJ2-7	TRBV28	CASSPPGGAYEQYF	TGTGCCAGCAGTCCTCCAGGGGGCGCGTACGAGCAGTACTTC
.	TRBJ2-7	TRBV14	CASSPYQSYEQYF	TGTGCCAGCAGCCCCTACCAGAGCTACGAGCAGTACTTC
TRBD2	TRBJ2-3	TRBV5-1	CASSWGTTINTDTQYF	TGCGCCAGCAGCTGGGGGACTACGATAAACACAGATACGCAGTATTTT
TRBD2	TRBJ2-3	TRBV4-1	CASSQDLAGGGTDTQYF	TGCGCCAGCAGCCAAGATCTAGCGGGAGGGGGGACAGATACGCAGTATTTT
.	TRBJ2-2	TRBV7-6	CASSPQETGELFF	TGTGCCAGCAGTCCACAGGAAACCGGGGAGCTGTTTTTT
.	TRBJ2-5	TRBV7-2	CASIEVGVWETQYF	TGTGCCAGCATCGAAGTGGGGGTGTGGGAGACCCAGTACTTC
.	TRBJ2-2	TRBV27	CASSFGLNTGELFF	TGTGCCAGCAGTTTCGGACTGAACACCGGGGAGCTGTTTTTT
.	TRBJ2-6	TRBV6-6	CASWGLKSGGANVLTF	TGTGCCTCGTGGGGATTGAAATCTGGTGGGGCCAACGTCCTGACTTTC
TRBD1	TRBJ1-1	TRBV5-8	CASSFGGGEGTEAFF	TGTGCCAGCAGCTTCGGAGGGGGCGAAGGCACTGAAGCTTTCTTT
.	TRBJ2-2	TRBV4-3	CASSRSGPPGELFF	TGCGCCAGCAGCCGCAGCGGTCCCCCCGGGGAGCTGTTTTTT